This entry lists 10 T cell receptor beta chains sequenced from one sample in a study of T cell changes during pregnancy in multiple sclerosis (dated by TCRdb to about 2019). The library was prepared using the immunoSEQ multiplex PCR assay. TCRdb took over this immuneACCESS table, retaining in-frame rearrangements with V and J assigned. Such tables are incomplete; in checked studies, under half of the missing clones stem from an unresolved V gene, and the remainder is unexplained. The sample data list about 110,000 clones, and about 90% of these were observed just once. The top ten constitute more than 0.65% of the sample. Source: peripheral blood, taken in the third trimester of pregnancy. The source is a female donor in good health, enrolled as a control in a pregnancy study.

The chain recombines TRBV2 with TRBJ1-6; 10 positions agree with TRBD1. This CDR3 has 16 residues. The V segment lost 8 bases and the J segment 0 bases; nucleotides outside the gene matches: 4. Germline lookup yields CDR1 SNHLY and CDR2 FYNNEI. The CDR3 bases are TGTGCCAGCGGGACAGGGGCGAGCTCCTATAATTCACCCCTCCACTTT. This sequence encodes CASGTGASSYNSPLHF.

The chain links TRBV15 to TRBJ2-7; TRBD1 aligns across 9 bases. This CDR3 is built from 15 residues. Looked up from germline, CDR1 is LNHNV and CDR2 is YYDKDF (reference sequence). The V and J ends lost 5 bases and 2 bases, in that order; junction bases with no gene match: 7. CDR3 in amino acids: CATSQTQGAPYEQYF. The CDR3 coding sequence is TGTGCCACCAGCCAAACACAGGGGGCTCCCTACGAGCAGTACTTC.

V is TRBV5-6 and J is TRBJ2-5, with unresolved D. In germline, CDR1 is SGHDT, CDR2 YYEEEE. The CDR3 contains 14 residues. Deletions cut 0 bases from V and 1 base from J, with 7 bases between. The CDR3 region has the DNA TGTGCCAGCAGCTTGGTTCAGTTCCAAGAGACCCAGTACTTC. Translated, it gives CASSLVQFQETQYF.

V usage is TRBV4-3 and J usage is TRBJ1-2, with 10 bases matching TRBD1. With 2 bases clipped from V and 3 bases from J, the junction kept 12 bases outside the gene matches. In germline, CDR1 is LGHNA, CDR2 YSLEER. The CDR3 contains 18 residues. The CDR3 DNA is TGCGCCAGCAGCCAATACAGGGACAGGGGTGACCTTGACTATGGCTACACCTTC. Its translation is CASSQYRDRGDLDYGYTF.

The chain couples TRBV6-6 to TRBJ2-3; D is possibly TRBD1 (6 bases). Germline assignment: CDR1 MNHNY and CDR2 SVGAGI (reference sequence). The CDR3 has 16 residues. The germline V and J ends were trimmed by 0 bases and 3 bases, with 13 bases remaining between them. CDR3 sequence: CASSYSPGEETDTQYF. The CDR3 DNA sequence: TGTGCCAGCAGTTACTCGCCAGGGGAAGAGACAGATACGCAGTATTTT.

This clone was detected only a few times. This chain joins TRBV7-9 and TRBJ1-1, with D possibly matching TRBD1 (5 bases). V gave up 3 bases and J gave up 3 bases, with 8 bases separating them. CDR3 length: 13 residues. The V gene's germline CDR1 is SEHNR and CDR2 FQNEAQ (reference sequence). The CDR3 DNA reads TGTGCCAGCAGCTTGGGGGGGGACACTGAAGCTTTCTTT. Protein: CASSLGGDTEAFF.

The J gene is TRBJ2-1, the V gene TRBV4-3; 7 nucleotides line up with TRBD1. The trim removed 4 bases at V and 6 bases at J, leaving 9 bases unmatched. The length of the CDR3 is 15 residues. CDR1 is LGHNA and CDR2 is YSLEER in the germline V gene. CDR3 in amino acids: CASSPRQGIINEQFF. CDR3 bases: TGCGCCAGCAGCCCGCGACAGGGCATAATCAATGAGCAGTTCTTC.

This chain uses TRBV30 with TRBJ1-2; 8 nucleotides match TRBD1. CDR3 size: 14 residues. J was trimmed by 7 bases and V by 0 bases; bases with no gene match: 7. Germline V gene lookup returns CDR1 GTSNPN and CDR2 SVGIG (reference sequence). CDR3 sequence reads: CAWSVGQGGFGYTF. The CDR3 DNA sequence: TGTGCCTGGAGTGTAGGACAGGGAGGTTTTGGCTACACCTTC. The complete variable domain, with remaining parts taken from reference TRBV30 and TRBJ1-2, reads SQTIHQWPATLVQPVGSPLSLECTVEGTSNPNLYWYRQAAGRGLQLLFYSVGIGQISSEVPQNLSASRPQDRQFILSSKKLLLSDSGFYLCAWSVGQGGFGYTFGSGTRLTVV.

This chain joins TRBV29-1 and TRBJ2-2, with D possibly being TRBD2 (5 bases). Deletions cut 4 bases from V and 5 bases from J, with 14 bases between. The CDR3 loop spans 14 amino acids. CDR1 is SQVTM and CDR2 is ANQGSEA in the germline V gene. The CDR3 nucleotides read TGCAGCGTTGTAGGACCAGGAGGAACCGGGGAGCTGTTTTTT. Translated: CSVVGPGGTGELFF.

The V call is TRBV13, the J call TRBJ1-1; D is unresolved. CDR3 length equals 14 residues. Trimming took 0 bases from V and 1 from J, leaving 6 bases between them. The germline V gene has CDR1 PRHDT and CDR2 FYEKMQ (reference sequence). The CDR3 region is CASSLGRQNTEAFF. The DNA for the CDR3 is TGTGCCAGCAGCTTAGGCCGACAGAACACTGAAGCTTTCTTT.